The entry below gives a single T cell receptor delta chain sequence along with its context. Relative to the germline gene, one junction end is altered; a read error may explain this. Germline V gene data show CDR1 as TSWWSYY and CDR2 as QGS. CDR3 size: 21 residues. TCRdb reanalysed the RT-PCR reads via CATT. The profile covers around 2,000 delta-chain clones, with approximately 3% appearing a single time and 40% to 65% taken by the ten largest. The data are from a study of gamma-delta T cells after stem cell transplantation. This chain joins TRDV1 and TRDJ1; tentatively, D is TRDD2 (6 bases). This receptor was identified in a human donor. It is not recorded whose cells these are; they may come from a transplant donor. Sequencing input: gamma-delta T cells. The CDR3 DNA follows: TGTGCTCTTGGGGAAGCCTACTTCCTGCTGACTTACCGGGGCCCTCCGGGTAAACCCATCTTT. Translation gives CALGEAYFLLTYRGPPGKPIF.